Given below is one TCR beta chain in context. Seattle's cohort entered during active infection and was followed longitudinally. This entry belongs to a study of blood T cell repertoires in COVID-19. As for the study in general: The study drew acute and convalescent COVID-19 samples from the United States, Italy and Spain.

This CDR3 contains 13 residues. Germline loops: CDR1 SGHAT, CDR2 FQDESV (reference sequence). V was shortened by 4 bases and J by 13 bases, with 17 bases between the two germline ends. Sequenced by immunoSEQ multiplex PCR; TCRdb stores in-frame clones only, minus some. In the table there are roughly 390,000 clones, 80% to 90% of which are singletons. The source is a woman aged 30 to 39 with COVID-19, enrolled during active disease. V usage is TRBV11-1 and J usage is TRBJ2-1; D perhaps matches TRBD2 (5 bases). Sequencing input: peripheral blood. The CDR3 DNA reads TGTGCCAGCAGCTCCCTCCGGGGAGCTACCCAGTTCTTC. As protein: CASSSLRGATQFF.